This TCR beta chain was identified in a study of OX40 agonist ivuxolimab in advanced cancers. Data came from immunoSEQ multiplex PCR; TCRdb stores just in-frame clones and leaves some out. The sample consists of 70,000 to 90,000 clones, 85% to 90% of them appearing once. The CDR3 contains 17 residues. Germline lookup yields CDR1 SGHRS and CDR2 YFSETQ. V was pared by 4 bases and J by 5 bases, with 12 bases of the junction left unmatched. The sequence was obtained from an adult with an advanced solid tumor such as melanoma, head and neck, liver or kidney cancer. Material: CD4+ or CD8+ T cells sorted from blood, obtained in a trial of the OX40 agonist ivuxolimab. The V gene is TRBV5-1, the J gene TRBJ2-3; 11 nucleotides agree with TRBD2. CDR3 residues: CASSLVIAGGPGDTQYF. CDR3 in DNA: TGCGCCAGCAGCCTTGTCATAGCGGGAGGGCCCGGAGATACGCAGTATTTT.